The rows below give T cell receptor beta chains drawn from one sample of a study of T cells expressing NK-cell markers. Reprocessing the 5' RACE reads, TCRdb reports a single entry for every CDR3 protein and omits DNA. This sample's table has 450,000 to 600,000 distinct CDR3 sequences. Sequenced material: blood T cells: a sorted CD56 or NKG2C T cell subset, CD4+ or CD8+ T cells, or bulk PBMC T cells (not recorded which). These receptors were collected from a man between 18 and 29 years old in good health. CDR3s include the opening cysteine and the closing phenylalanine or tryptophan.

V: TRBV4-3; J: TRBJ2-7; CDR3: CANRKDSSYEQYF
V: TRBV20-1; J: TRBJ2-7; CDR3: CSARDEGTGTVSYEQYF
V: TRBV5-1; J: TRBJ2-1; CDR3: CASSSGGGRGYNEQFF
V: TRBV5-1; J: TRBJ2-2; CDR3: CASSLVENTGELFF
V: TRBV20-1; J: TRBJ2-7; CDR3: CSARTASYEQYF
V: TRBV25-1; J: TRBJ2-5; CDR3: CASSADRLGQETQYF
V: TRBV28; J: TRBJ2-7; CDR3: CASSLVWGAKYF
V: TRBV7-8; J: TRBJ2-1; CDR3: CASSSRGGAGGSEQFF
V: TRBV7-9; J: TRBJ2-3; CDR3: CATRQGSNNADTQYF
V: TRBV5-1; J: TRBJ2-3; CDR3: CASSLAGEVDTQYF
V: TRBV5-1; J: TRBJ2-1; CDR3: CASSEPHENEQFF
V: TRBV5-4; J: TRBJ2-3; CDR3: CASSFVPGGKLAGGLSTDTQYF
V: TRBV2; J: TRBJ2-1; CDR3: CASSSLEAGHNEQFF
V: TRBV5-1; J: TRBJ2-7; CDR3: CASSVPGQNYEQYF
V: TRBV20-1; J: TRBJ2-5; CDR3: CSAIGTSGKETQYF
V: TRBV11-2; J: TRBJ2-5; CDR3: CASSSEGYQETQYF
V: TRBV5-1; J: TRBJ2-3; CDR3: CASSSEPAGGKGTDTQYF
V: TRBV28; J: TRBJ1-2; CDR3: CASSLLDSGSNGYTF
V: TRBV4-3; J: TRBJ2-6; CDR3: CASSQTIVQAPSGANVLTF
V: TRBV24-1; J: TRBJ2-2; CDR3: CATAKGGDPTNTGELFF